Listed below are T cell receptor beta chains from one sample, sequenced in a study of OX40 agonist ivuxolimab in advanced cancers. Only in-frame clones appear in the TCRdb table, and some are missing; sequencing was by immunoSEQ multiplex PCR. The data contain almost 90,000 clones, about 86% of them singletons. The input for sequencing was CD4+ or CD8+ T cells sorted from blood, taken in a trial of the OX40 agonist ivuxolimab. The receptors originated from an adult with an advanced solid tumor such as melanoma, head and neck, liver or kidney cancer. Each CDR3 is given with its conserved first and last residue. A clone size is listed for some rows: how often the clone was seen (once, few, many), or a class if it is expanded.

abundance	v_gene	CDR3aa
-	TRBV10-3	CAISSGTTNTGELFF
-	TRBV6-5	CASSRGNTEAFF
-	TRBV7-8	CASSLGGQGDRYTF
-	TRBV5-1	CASSLGTGIRTSGRALGETQYF
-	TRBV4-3	CASSYDQRTETQYF
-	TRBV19	CASRRDRASTDTQYF
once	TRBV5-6	CASSLAQGAHYEQYF
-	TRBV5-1	CASSLTQGARDEQYF
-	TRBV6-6	CASSTPGRETQYF
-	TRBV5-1	CASSLQGSGNTIYF
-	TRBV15	CATSRDRGYEQYF
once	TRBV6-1	CASSHERGINEQFF
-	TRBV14	CASSQVITPTDTQYF
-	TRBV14	CASSHGNDSPLHF
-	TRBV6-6	CASSSKRGSYNEQFF
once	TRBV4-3	CASSQDQRGLGDTQYF
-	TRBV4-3	CASSLDSTNEKLFF
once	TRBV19	CASSKGSGRYTDTQYF
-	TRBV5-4	CASSPSGSGGSDTQYF
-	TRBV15	CATSRDPAGGLDTQYF
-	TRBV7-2	CASSPDRPGETQYF
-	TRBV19	CASHASGANTGELFF
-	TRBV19	CASSIKGGEVTQYF
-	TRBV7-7	CASSLPGTECQPQHF
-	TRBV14	CASSRAGAGGDTQYF
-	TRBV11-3	CASSPLEGEQFF
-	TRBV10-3	CASALGNSQDTQYF
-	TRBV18	CASSPPLVSDTQYF
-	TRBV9	CASSLGLGPYEQYF
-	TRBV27	CASSFSGLAGGNEQFF
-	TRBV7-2	CASSSWSGPSTFYEQYF
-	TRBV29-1	CSVDSGGRVYGYTF
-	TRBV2	CASRRQTSYEQYF
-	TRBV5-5	CASSFPRGQETQYF
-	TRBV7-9	CASSLYINEQFF
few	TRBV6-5	CASSYGGTGGKKTQYF
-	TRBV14	CASSPRQGAYNEQFF
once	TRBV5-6	CASSLVETQYF
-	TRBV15	CATSISGAREGEKLFF
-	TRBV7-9	CASSLRTSGGRETQYF
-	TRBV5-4	CASSLGGGFSTDTQYF
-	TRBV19	CASNRGTTNEKLFF
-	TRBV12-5	CASGLANGQGSNYGYTF
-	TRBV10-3	CAIGLAGGGAQETQYF
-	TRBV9	CASSSRWGDEKAFF
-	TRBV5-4	CASSHITQVIEAFF
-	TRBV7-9	CASSLGGGGETQYF
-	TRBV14	CASSQAHGGSYEQYF
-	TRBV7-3	CASSLGSGSNQPQHF
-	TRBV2	CASSLGGSSGNTIYF
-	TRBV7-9	CASSLGVGGYEQYF
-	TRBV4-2	CASSQGSGGTDTQYF
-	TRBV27	CASSTWTGTTEAFF